What follows are 9 T cell receptor beta chains derived from one specimen sequenced in a study of blood T cell repertoires in COVID-19. Measured with immunoSEQ multiplex PCR; TCRdb has only the in-frame clones, and not every one. The data contain 90,000 to 100,000 clones, approximately 84% of them singletons. Sequencing used peripheral blood. These receptor sequences come from a man aged 65 to 79 with acute or convalescent COVID-19.

The V gene is TRBV7-9, the J gene TRBJ1-3; D ambiguous. From germline, CDR1 is SEHNR and CDR2 FQNEAQ (reference sequence). Deletions cut 7 bases from V and 2 bases from J, with 18 bases between. CDR3 length equals 16 residues. The CDR3 protein is CASTSTPQYPGNTIYF. The DNA of the CDR3 is TGTGCCAGCACCTCTACGCCGCAATACCCTGGAAACACCATATATTTT.

The chain couples TRBV28 to TRBJ1-3; D is perhaps TRBD1 (5 bases). V was pared by 5 bases and J by 0 bases, with 11 bases between. Germline V gene data show CDR1 as MDHEN and CDR2 as SYDVKM. The CDR3 contains 15 residues. The CDR3 loop is CASSTGKPSGNTIYF. CDR3 coding DNA: TGTGCCAGCAGTACAGGAAAACCCTCTGGAAACACCATATATTTT.

This chain joins TRBV5-1 and TRBJ1-1; D remains unclear. There are 13 residues in the CDR3. Between the trimmed V and J ends, which lost 4 bases and 2 bases, there was a span of 9 bases. Germline values: CDR1 SGHRS, CDR2 YFSETQ. CDR3: CASSGSENTEAFF. The CDR3 nucleotides are TGCGCCAGCAGCGGCAGCGAAAACACTGAAGCTTTCTTT.

The rearrangement joins TRBV6-5 to TRBJ1-4, with D possibly matching TRBD1 (5 bases). The CDR3 has 14 amino acids. CDR1 and CDR2 from the germline V gene are MNHEY and SVGAGI. V dropped 10 bases and J dropped 5 bases, with 17 bases sitting between them. CDR3 sequence (DNA): TGTGCCAACAAGCAACACGCAGGGAATGAAAAACTGTTTTTT. Encoded protein: CANKQHAGNEKLFF.

This sequence joins TRBV6-5 and TRBJ1-1; D is uncertain. Trimming left V 0 bases short and J 1 base short, with 12 bases between. The CDR3 is 16 amino acids. Germline-derived CDR1 and CDR2 are MNHEY and SVGAGI. Here the CDR3 reads CASSYSAHRGNTEAFF. For the CDR3, the DNA is TGTGCCAGCAGTTACTCGGCCCACCGGGGGAACACTGAAGCTTTCTTT.

This chain links TRBV2 with TRBJ2-3; the match to TRBD2 covers 13 bases. Germline CDR1 is SNHLY and CDR2 is FYNNEI. The ends lost 6 bases at V and 4 bases at J; junction bases unmatched: 16. The CDR3 extends over 19 amino acids. Here the CDR3 DNA reads TGTGCCAGCAGATATGGACTAGCGGGAGAGAGGGGGGACGCAGATACGCAGTATTTT. It codes for CASRYGLAGERGDADTQYF.

The chain recombines TRBV30 with TRBJ2-7; tentatively, D is TRBD2 (5 bases). The V gene lost 0 bases and the J gene lost 5 bases, with 11 bases spanning the gap. Germline V lookup: CDR1 GTSNPN, CDR2 SVGIG (reference sequence). The CDR3 length is 13 residues. The CDR3 DNA sequence: TGTGCCTGGAGTGTACTAGGCCGAGACGAGCAGTACTTC. Its protein is CAWSVLGRDEQYF.

This clone was seen a handful of times. The chain combines TRBV3-1 (or the pseudogene TRBV3-2) with TRBJ1-6, with D possibly being TRBD1 (5 bases). This CDR3 comprises 14 residues. The V end was cut by 10 bases, the J end by 7 bases, with 17 bases between. Per the germline V gene, CDR1 is LGHDT and CDR2 is YNNKEL (reference sequence). The CDR3 region has the DNA TGTGCCACCGGCGCCTGGGGCGAGAATTCACCCCTCCACTTT. It is translated as CATGAWGENSPLHF.

Details on this clone: The junction and the germline gene differ at one end; a read error may be behind it. This chain joins TRBV9 and TRBJ2-3, with 7 bases matching TRBD2. The CDR3 runs to 16 residues. From germline, CDR1 is SGDLS and CDR2 YYNGEE. This CDR3 reads CTSSPQAGRGMDTQYF. The CDR3 DNA follows: TGTACCAGCAGCCCACAAGCGGGGCGGGGGATGGATACGCAGTATTTT.